This T cell receptor (beta chain) was captured in a study of blood T cell repertoires in COVID-19. Study-level background: COVID-19 samples, acute and convalescent, were from the United States, Italy and Spain. The analysed material was cDNA or gDNA that came from T cells, B-cell-depleted T cells, or PBMCs.

As processed by the authors: Amplification from reference gene primers served as the basis for estimated nucleated cell counts. Clones were read by immunoSEQ multiplex PCR, and TCRdb kept only the in-frame ones, dropping some. V and J calls and clone size follow that table, whereas D and trimming were derived from the DNA. The sample holds 97,000 or so clones; more than 85% are singletons and the top ten take 4.2%. In its sample, this clone was seen once. V lost 5 bases to trimming and J lost 4 bases, with 18 bases between them. CDR3 length: 16 residues. Germline V gene lookup returns CDR1 MGHRA and CDR2 YSYEKL.

Sequenced sample: peripheral blood. The TCR sequence derives from a young man with acute or convalescent COVID-19. This chain connects TRBV4-1 to TRBJ2-1; possible D gene TRBD1, 6 bases. CDR3: CASSSTSSTGYNEQFF. The CDR3 DNA follows: TGCGCCAGCAGCTCGACCTCCTCCACAGGGTACAATGAGCAGTTCTTC.